The T cell receptor beta chain under discussion was sequenced for a study of cytotoxic CD8 clonotypes in ibrutinib-treated CLL. Whole-study context: Around 25 partial and 2 complete responses; at median about 63 months, roughly 14 remitted, around 12 progressed.

Data came from immunoSEQ multiplex PCR; TCRdb stores just in-frame clones and leaves some out. This table has 40,000 or so clones, over 60% appearing once. The CDR3 has 12 residues. Germline CDR1 reads MDHEN; CDR2 reads SYDVKM. V lost 6 bases and J 5 bases, leaving 11 bases between the germline ends. This sequence was found in a human donor with chronic lymphocytic leukemia. The sequencing used PBMCs, collected after 12 months of ibrutinib treatment. The rearrangement links TRBV28 to TRBJ2-7, with a weak D call TRBD2 (6 bases). The CDR3 region is CASSWGRNEQYF. CDR3 DNA: TGTGCCAGCAGCTGGGGGAGGAACGAGCAGTACTTC. The complete variable domain, with remaining parts taken from reference TRBV28 and TRBJ2-7, reads DVKVTQSSRYLVKRTGEKVFLECVQDMDHENMFWYRQDPGLGLRLIYFSYDVKMKEKGDIPEGYSVSREKKERFSLILESASTNQTSMYLCASSWGRNEQYFGPGTRLTVT.